A single T cell receptor (beta chain) is shown here with its context. This specimen belongs to a study of blood T cell repertoires in COVID-19. Only in-frame clones appear in the TCRdb table, and some are missing; sequencing was by immunoSEQ multiplex PCR. The profile shows 99,000 or so clones, roughly 84% of them singletons. V shed 6 bases and J 4 bases; nucleotides not matched to a gene: 10. The CDR3 loop spans 17 amino acids. CDR1 MNHEY and CDR2 SMNVEV come from the germline V gene (reference sequence). What was sequenced was peripheral blood. The clonotype was recovered from a man in his 70s with active or convalescent COVID-19. V gene TRBV27 combines with J gene TRBJ2-2; 11 bases align to TRBD1. The CDR3 nucleotides are TGTGCCAGCAGACTTACTACCGGGACAGGGGGCACCGGGGAGCTGTTTTTT. Protein: CASRLTTGTGGTGELFF.